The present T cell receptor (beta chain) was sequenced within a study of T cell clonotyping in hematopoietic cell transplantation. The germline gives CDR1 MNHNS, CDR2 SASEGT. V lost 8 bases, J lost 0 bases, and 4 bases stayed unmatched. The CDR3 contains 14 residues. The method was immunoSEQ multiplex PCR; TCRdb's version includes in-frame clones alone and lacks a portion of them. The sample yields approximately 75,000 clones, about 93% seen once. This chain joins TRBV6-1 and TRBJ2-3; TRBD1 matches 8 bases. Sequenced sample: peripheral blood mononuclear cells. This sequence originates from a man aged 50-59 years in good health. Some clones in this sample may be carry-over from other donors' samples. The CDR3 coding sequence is TGTGCCAGCTCGGACAGGGCCAGCACAGATACGCAGTATTTT. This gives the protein CASSDRASTDTQYF.